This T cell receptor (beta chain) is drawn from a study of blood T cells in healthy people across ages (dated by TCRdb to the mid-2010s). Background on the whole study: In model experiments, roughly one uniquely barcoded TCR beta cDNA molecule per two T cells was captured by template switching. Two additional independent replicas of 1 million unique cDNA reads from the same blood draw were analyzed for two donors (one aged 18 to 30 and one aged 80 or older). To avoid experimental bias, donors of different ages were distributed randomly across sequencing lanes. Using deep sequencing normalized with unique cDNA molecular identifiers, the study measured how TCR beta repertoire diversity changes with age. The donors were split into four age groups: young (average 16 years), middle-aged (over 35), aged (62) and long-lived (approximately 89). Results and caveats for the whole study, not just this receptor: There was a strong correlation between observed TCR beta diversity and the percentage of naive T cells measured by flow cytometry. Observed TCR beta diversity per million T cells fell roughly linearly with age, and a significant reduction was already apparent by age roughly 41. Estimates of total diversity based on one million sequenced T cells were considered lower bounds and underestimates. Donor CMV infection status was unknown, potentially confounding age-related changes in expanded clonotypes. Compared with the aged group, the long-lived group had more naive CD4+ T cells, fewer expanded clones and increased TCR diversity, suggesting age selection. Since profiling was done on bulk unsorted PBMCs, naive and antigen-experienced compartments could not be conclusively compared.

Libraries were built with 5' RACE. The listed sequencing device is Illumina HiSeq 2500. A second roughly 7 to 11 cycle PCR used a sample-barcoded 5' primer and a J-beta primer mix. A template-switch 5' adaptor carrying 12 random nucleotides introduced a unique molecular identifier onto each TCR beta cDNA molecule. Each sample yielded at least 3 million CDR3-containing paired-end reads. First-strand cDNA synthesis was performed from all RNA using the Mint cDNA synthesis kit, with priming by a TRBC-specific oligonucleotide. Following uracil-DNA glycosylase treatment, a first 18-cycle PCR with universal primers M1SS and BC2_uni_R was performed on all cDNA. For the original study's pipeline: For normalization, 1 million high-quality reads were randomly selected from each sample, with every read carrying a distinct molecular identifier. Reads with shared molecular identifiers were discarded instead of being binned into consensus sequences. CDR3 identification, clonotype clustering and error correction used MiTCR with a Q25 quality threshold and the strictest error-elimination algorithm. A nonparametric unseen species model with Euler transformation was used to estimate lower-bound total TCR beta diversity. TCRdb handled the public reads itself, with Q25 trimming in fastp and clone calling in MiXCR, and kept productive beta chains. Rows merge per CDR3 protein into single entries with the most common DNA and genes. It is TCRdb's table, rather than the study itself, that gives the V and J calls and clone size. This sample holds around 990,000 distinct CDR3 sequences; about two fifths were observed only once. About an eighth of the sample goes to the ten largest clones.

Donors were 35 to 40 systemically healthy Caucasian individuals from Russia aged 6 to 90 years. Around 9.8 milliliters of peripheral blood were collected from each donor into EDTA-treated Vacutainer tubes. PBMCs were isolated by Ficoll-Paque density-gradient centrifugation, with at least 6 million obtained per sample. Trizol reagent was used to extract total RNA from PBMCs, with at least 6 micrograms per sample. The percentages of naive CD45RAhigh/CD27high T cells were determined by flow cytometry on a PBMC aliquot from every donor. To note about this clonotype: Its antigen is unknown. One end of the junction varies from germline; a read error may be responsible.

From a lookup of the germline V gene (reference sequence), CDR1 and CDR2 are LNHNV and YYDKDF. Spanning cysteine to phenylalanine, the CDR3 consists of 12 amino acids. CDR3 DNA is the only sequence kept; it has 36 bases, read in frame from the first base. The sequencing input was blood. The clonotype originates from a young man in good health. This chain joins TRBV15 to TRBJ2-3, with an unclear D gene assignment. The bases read TGTGCCACCAGCTTGTACACAGATACACAGTATTTT. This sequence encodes CATSLYTDTQYF.